This TCR beta chain was sequenced for a study of shared clonotypes between healthy human individuals. Regarding the study as a whole: The low donor count limited represented genetic and exposure-history diversity. Several donors showed sharing of around 5% of naive CD4 clonotypes. Rarefaction curves obtained for sorted subsets showed sequencing incomplete despite large depth.

Germline trimming cut 6 bases from V and 4 bases from J; bases unmatched to any gene: 9. This CDR3 is built from 15 residues. Germline CDR1 reads KGHSH; CDR2 reads LQKENI. The study separated CD4+ cells into CD45RA+ naive and CD45RA-negative memory subsets. The data were produced by immunoSEQ multiplex PCR, yet TCRdb's version contains in-frame clones alone and is incomplete. Of some 2.4 million clones listed, approximately 93% are singletons. Worth noting for this clone: Its cognate antigen is unknown.

The specimen sequenced was naive CD4+ T cells from PBMCs. Regarding subset: CD45RA+ positively selected. This sequence joins TRBV18 and TRBJ1-3; 7 positions match TRBD1. This receptor was identified in a man aged 18 to 35 in good health. Some clones in this sample may be carry-over from other donors' samples. The CDR3: CASSTRQGEGNTIYF. DNA for the CDR3: TGTGCCAGCTCCACCAGACAGGGAGAAGGAAACACCATATATTTT.